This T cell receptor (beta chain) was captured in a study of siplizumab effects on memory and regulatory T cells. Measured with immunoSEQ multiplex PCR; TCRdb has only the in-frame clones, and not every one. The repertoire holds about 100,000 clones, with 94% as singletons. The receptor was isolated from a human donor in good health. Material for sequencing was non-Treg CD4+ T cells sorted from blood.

The CDR3 loop is CASSQPTAGRGDEKLFF. The DNA for the CDR3 is TGTGCCAGCAGCCAACCTACGGCGGGGCGGGGGGATGAAAAACTGTTTTTT. This sequence joins TRBV7-8 and TRBJ1-4, with a weak D call TRBD1 (5 bases). Germline V lookup: CDR1 SGHVS, CDR2 FQNEAQ. The CDR3 spans 17 residues. The V end lost 5 bases, the J end lost 6 bases, and 22 bases lay between the germline ends.